This T cell receptor beta chain was recorded in a study of STAT5B mutations in CD4+ large granular lymphocyte leukemia. At the level of the study: The CDR3 'QG' motif was associated with a particular HLA allele among healthy donors.

The data were produced by immunoSEQ multiplex PCR, yet TCRdb's version contains in-frame clones alone and is incomplete. Of about 38,000 clones in the sample, approximately 85% are singletons; the top ten hold 1% to 1.5%. Per the germline V gene, CDR1 is SGHRS and CDR2 is YFSETQ. The length of the CDR3 is 12 residues. Trimming pared 2 bases from V and 6 bases from J, leaving 6 bases between. This sequence originates from a human donor in good health. The sequencing sample was made of CD4+ T cells from blood buffy coats. This chain connects TRBV5-1 to TRBJ2-1; D call uncertain. CDR3 DNA sequence: TGCGCCAGCAGCTTTGGTGGCAATGAGCAGTTCTTC. Translated, it gives CASSFGGNEQFF. The whole variable domain, filled in from reference TRBV5-1 and TRBJ2-1, reads KAGVTQTPRYLIKTRGQQVTLSCSPISGHRSVSWYQQTPGQGLQFLFEYFSETQRNKGNFPGRFSGRQFSNSRSEMNVSTLELGDSALYLCASSFGGNEQFFGPGTRLTVL.